This TCR beta chain was identified during a study of identifying expanded T cells in peripheral blood. Regarding the study as a whole: Technical replicates showed approximately 1.2 changed clones; two weeks about 16; four weeks 19.

Germline CDR1 and CDR2: SGHVS and FQNEAQ. The V and J ends lost 0 bases and 10 bases respectively, with 15 bases between them. The CDR3 runs 15 residues. To note about this clone: Its antigen is still unknown.

Repertoires were generated with immunoSEQ multiplex PCR, while TCRdb's copy carries only in-frame clones and drops some. The data show 58,000 or so clones, around 86% seen once. Sequences were obtained from blood. This clonotype was sampled from a person aged 18 to 75 in good health. The V call is TRBV7-8, the J call TRBJ2-2, with TRBD2 as a possible D gene (5 bases). The CDR3 region has the DNA TGTGCCAGCAGCTTAGCGGTCGGGGTGATCGAGGAGCTGTTTTTT. This sequence encodes CASSLAVGVIEELFF.